This TCR beta chain was observed in a study of technical replicates of blood from several donors. Generated by immunoSEQ multiplex PCR, the TCRdb table keeps only in-frame clones and is missing some. The sample includes tens of thousands of clones, roughly 94% of them seen just once. This CDR3 contains 17 residues. V was pared by 4 bases and J by 6 bases, with 9 bases of the junction left unmatched. The sequenced sample was T cells isolated from PBMCs. The receptor's source is a human donor in good health. The chain carries TRBV23-1 and TRBJ2-3, with TRBD2 identical over 14 bases. TRBV23-1 is noted as an ORF with a role that remains uncertain. CDR3 sequence reads: CASSLSTSGGVSDTQYF. In DNA, the CDR3 is TGCGCCAGCAGTCTATCGACTAGCGGGGGGGTTAGCGATACGCAGTATTTT.